Here is one T cell receptor beta chain with its context. V was clipped by 5 bases and J by 5 bases; unmatched bases: 6. This CDR3 has 16 amino acids. The germline CDR1 and CDR2 sequences are SGHVS and FNYEAQ. Primers used in a second PCR of roughly 6 to 11 cycles were a sample-barcoded 5' primer and a J-beta primer mix. TCRdb analysed the 5' RACE reads with MiXCR anew, one entry per CDR3 protein. The sample has over 700,000 distinct CDR3 sequences; approximately 55% are singletons. This entry is derived from a study of blood T cells in healthy people across ages. Input material: blood. The V gene is TRBV7-6, the J gene TRBJ2-1; 13 nucleotides line up with TRBD2. This TCR was sampled from a man older than 75 in good health. CDR3: CASSPRLAGGNNEQFF. CDR3 bases: TGTGCCAGCAGCCCAAGACTAGCGGGGGGCAACAATGAGCAGTTCTTC.